Presented here are 27 T cell receptor beta chains from one specimen sequenced in a study of prognosis after radiotherapy for stage I lung cancer. Template was genomic DNA; TCR beta CDR3 amplified in two multiplex PCR rounds. For every TRBV and TRBJ gene, a specific primer was used in first-round PCR. MiXCR, run by TCRdb on the multiplex PCR reads, gives a single entry per CDR3 protein. The table lists tens of thousands of distinct CDR3 sequences, less than 30% of them singletons. This sample comprised PBMCs, obtained before or after stereotactic body radiation therapy (not recorded which). The receptors originated from a donor over 45 with non-small cell lung cancer.

In its sample, this clonotype was seen many times. V usage is TRBV20-1 and J usage is TRBJ2-2; D is undetermined. CDR1 is DFQATT, CDR2 SNEGSKA, per germline (reference sequence). The V end was cut by 5 bases, the J end by 4 bases, with 11 bases between. CDR3 length: 13 residues. DNA for the CDR3: TGCAGTGCTCCGGGCCGGGCCACCGGGGAGCTGTTTTTT. Translated, it gives CSAPGRATGELFF.

The chain joins TRBV28 to TRBJ2-3; D tentatively reads TRBD1 or TRBD2 (5 bases each). The CDR3 consists of 14 residues. V was clipped by 6 bases and J by 4 bases, with 14 bases between them. The germline gives CDR1 MDHEN, CDR2 SYDVKM. The CDR3 is CASSERRGADTQYF. Written as DNA, the CDR3 is TGTGCCAGCAGCGAACGTCGGGGCGCAGATACGCAGTATTTT.

Details on this clonotype: A much larger clone is a single base away; this may be a read error. The chain couples TRBV6-9 to TRBJ1-5, with D perhaps TRBD1 (5 bases). The germline CDR1 and CDR2 sequences are MNHGY and SVAAGI. The CDR3 has 17 residues. CDR3 nucleotides: TGTACCAGCAGTTACTCCGGCAGGGCCGATAGCAATCAGACCCAGCATTTT. It codes for CTSSYSGRADSNQTQHF.

As concerns this clonotype: The junction departs from germline at one end; a sequencing error may be responsible. The genes are TRBV6-2 or TRBV6-3 and TRBJ1-2, with unresolved D. The CDR3 runs to 16 residues. Germline V lookup: CDR1 MNHEY, CDR2 SVGEGT. For the CDR3, the DNA is TGTGCCAGCATTTTTAATTCGCCGGGAGGACGGTATGGCAACACCTTC. Residues: CASIFNSPGGRYGNTF.

This clonotype was recorded many times. The chain has TRBV9 and TRBJ2-7, with 8 nucleotides matching TRBD1. Germline lookup yields CDR1 SGDLS and CDR2 YYNGEE. V dropped 4 bases and J dropped 7; count of bases not matched to a gene: 13. The CDR3 spans 15 residues. The CDR3 is CASSPLGQGGGEQYF. CDR3 sequence (DNA): TGTGCCAGCAGCCCTTTAGGACAGGGAGGCGGGGAGCAGTACTTC.

This clonotype was found many times. This CDR3 is CASSLSAGGPQPQHF. Written as DNA, the CDR3 is TGTGCCAGCAGTTTATCCGCAGGGGGCCCTCAGCCCCAGCATTTT. The chain has TRBV28 and TRBJ1-5; 8 positions match TRBD1. The CDR3 has 15 residues. V was clipped by 1 base and J by 6 bases; unmatched bases: 5. Germline values: CDR1 MDHEN, CDR2 SYDVKM.

The chain carries TRBV7-6 and TRBJ2-5; 8 positions agree with TRBD1. With 5 bases clipped from V and 5 bases from J, the junction kept 4 bases outside the gene matches. This CDR3 has 13 amino acids. Germline lookup yields CDR1 SGHVS and CDR2 FNYEAQ. CDR3 loop: CASSPTGGETQYF. The CDR3 DNA reads as TGTGCCAGCAGCCCAACAGGGGGGGAGACCCAGTACTTC.

The chain carries TRBV6-2 or TRBV6-3 and TRBJ1-6; unclear D gene. The CDR3 is made up of 13 amino acids. Germline V gives CDR1 MNHEY, CDR2 SVGEGT. Trimming shortened V by 6 bases and J by 10 bases, and 13 bases separated the two germline ends. CDR3 in DNA: TGTGCCAGCAGACAGACTTGGTTATCACCCCTCCACTTT. This translates into CASRQTWLSPLHF.

This clonotype was detected ten times or more. The chain couples TRBV12-3 or TRBV12-4 to TRBJ2-2, with D hard to call. This CDR3 comprises 16 residues. The V and J ends lost 3 bases and 0 bases respectively, with 11 bases between them. The CDR3 DNA reads as TGTGCCAGCAGTTTGGTGGGGATGGCGAACACCGGGGAGCTGTTTTTT. Its translation: CASSLVGMANTGELFF.

In its sample, this clonotype was seen many times. In DNA form, the CDR3 reads TGCAGTGCTAGACAGGGGGCAGGCAATCAGCCCCAGCATTTT. Translated, it gives CSARQGAGNQPQHF. V is TRBV20-1 and J is TRBJ1-5; TRBD1 aligns across 8 bases. Looked up from germline, CDR1 is DFQATT and CDR2 is SNEGSKA (reference sequence). The CDR3 contains 14 residues. V shed 2 bases, J shed 2 bases, and the junction held 2 bases outside the gene matches.

Comments on this clonotype: Just one base apart from a much larger clone, this may be a read error. The gene calls are TRBV5-8 and TRBJ2-7; 7 bases map to TRBD2. There are 15 residues in the CDR3. The V gene end was trimmed by 4 bases and the J gene end by 3 bases; junction bases not matched to a gene: 10. Germline CDR1 reads SGHTS; CDR2 reads YDEGEE. CDR3 coding DNA: TGTGCCAGCAGCCGGGGGGACGGGCGAGTCTACGAGCAGTACTTC. Encoded protein: CASSRGDGRVYEQYF.

This clonotype was recorded many times. The chain joins TRBV24-1 to TRBJ2-1; TRBD1 aligns across 10 bases. The germline gives CDR1 KGHDR, CDR2 SFDVKD. This CDR3 is 15 amino acids long. J gave up 12 bases and V 4 bases, and 11 bases lay outside the gene matches. The CDR3, as DNA: TGTGCCACCAGTGAGGTGGACAGGGGGTGGGGAGGGCAGTTCTTC. This codes for CATSEVDRGWGGQFF.

As for this clonotype: With only one base between it and a far larger clone, this is likely a read error. V and J are TRBV6-9 and TRBJ1-1; D remains unclear. The V gene's germline CDR1 is MNHGY and CDR2 SVAAGI. The CDR3 has 17 residues. The CDR3 loop is CANSYDRSGGKNTEAFF. The CDR3 DNA follows: TGTGCCAACAGTTACGACCGGTCGGGTGGCAAGAACACTGAAGCTTTCTTT.

This clonotype has at least ten counts. The V and J genes are TRBV20-1 and TRBJ1-6, with D possibly being TRBD1 (5 bases). The CDR3 length is 13 residues. The V gene's germline CDR1 is DFQATT and CDR2 SNEGSKA (reference sequence). The V gene lost 6 bases and the J gene lost 7 bases, with 13 bases spanning the gap. The DNA for the CDR3 is TGCAGTGCCCCGGCAGGGTTCAATTCACCCCTCCACTTT. It translates to CSAPAGFNSPLHF.

The table lists this clonotype with many counts. The CDR3 sequence is CAWSVRRGKDEQYF. CDR3 bases: TGTGCCTGGAGTGTAAGGAGGGGAAAGGACGAGCAGTACTTC. The rearrangement uses TRBV30 and TRBJ2-7; D perhaps matches TRBD2 (6 bases). CDR1 and CDR2 (germline): GTSNPN, SVGIG (reference sequence). The length of the CDR3 is 14 residues. Trimming removed 0 bases from V and 5 bases from J, with 14 bases in between.

This clonotype was detected many times. The chain carries TRBV28 and TRBJ1-3; D might be TRBD1 (5 bases). The CDR3 totals 12 residues. Per germline, CDR1 MDHEN and CDR2 SYDVKM. Trimming took 8 bases from V and 3 from J, leaving 8 bases between them. The CDR3 DNA reads as TGTGCCAGCCAGGGTTTTGGAAACACCATATATTTT. It specifies CASQGFGNTIYF.

This clonotype was recorded many times. The rearrangement uses TRBV20-1 and TRBJ1-3; 8 bases map to TRBD1. V trimming: 4 bases; J trimming: 0 bases; junction bases outside the gene matches: 8. CDR1 and CDR2 (germline): DFQATT, SNEGSKA (reference sequence). The CDR3 consists of 16 residues. The CDR3 spells CSATAGTGLSGNTIYF. The CDR3 bases are TGCAGTGCTACCGCAGGGACAGGCCTCTCTGGAAACACCATATATTTT.

The chain joins TRBV5-1 to TRBJ2-1; maybe TRBD2 (5 bases). Trimming shortened V by 0 bases and J by 6 bases, and 16 bases separated the two germline ends. Germline V gene sequence: CDR1 SGHRS, CDR2 YFSETQ. The CDR3 spans 16 residues. CDR3 region: CASSLGFGGRRNEQFF. Written as DNA, the CDR3 is TGCGCCAGCAGCTTGGGGTTCGGAGGTCGCCGCAATGAGCAGTTCTTC.

This clonotype was seen at least ten times. V usage is TRBV6-1 and J usage is TRBJ2-7; D ambiguous. The germline V and J ends were trimmed by 6 bases and 1 base, with 10 bases remaining between them. The CDR3 spans 13 residues. CDR1 is MNHNS and CDR2 is SASEGT in the germline V gene. CDR3 amino acids: CASSAPFSYEQYF. The CDR3 coding sequence is TGTGCCAGCAGCGCCCCGTTTTCCTACGAGCAGTACTTC.

The chain combines TRBV6-2 or TRBV6-3 with TRBJ2-7; unclear D gene. The CDR3 is 15 amino acids. The germline V gene encodes CDR1 MNHEY and CDR2 SVGEGT. V shed 5 bases and J shed 1 base, with 15 bases lying between them. For the CDR3, the DNA is TGTGCCAGCAGTGACACGTGGGTGATTTCCTACGAGCAGTACTTC. Translation: CASSDTWVISYEQYF.

In the case of this clonotype: This may come from a read error, since a much larger clone is one base off. The CDR3 loop is CVSSFTGIGNQPQHF. The CDR3 bases are TGTGTCAGCAGTTTCACAGGGATTGGCAATCAGCCCCAGCATTTT. The genes are TRBV12-3 or TRBV12-4 and TRBJ1-5, with a weak D call TRBD1 (6 bases). CDR3 size: 15 residues.

At least ten counts were recorded for this clonotype. The rearrangement links TRBV6-1 to TRBJ2-2; 7 positions match TRBD1. This CDR3 has 15 amino acids. Germline CDR1 MNHNS, CDR2 SASEGT. V trimming: 6 bases; J trimming: 4 bases; junction bases outside the gene matches: 8. In DNA form, the CDR3 reads TGTGCCAGCAGACTGGGACAGCAGAGCACCGGGGAGCTGTTTTTT. Translating it yields CASRLGQQSTGELFF.

This clonotype appeared many times. The chain combines TRBV6-1 with TRBJ2-7; D ambiguous. CDR1 and CDR2 (germline): MNHNS, SASEGT. The V gene lost 6 bases and the J gene lost 2 bases, with 8 bases spanning the gap. This CDR3 is built from 12 residues. The CDR3 DNA reads TGTGCCAGCAGAGGTGCCCCCTACGAGCAGTACTTC. Protein product: CASRGAPYEQYF.

This clonotype was observed at least ten times. J is TRBJ2-5 and V is TRBV18, with D perhaps matching TRBD2 (7 bases). CDR3 length: 15 amino acids. Trimming stripped 2 bases from V and 7 bases from J, with 17 bases between. Germline V gene lookup returns CDR1 KGHSH and CDR2 LQKENI. The CDR3 DNA sequence: TGTGCCAGCTCACCAAACGTCCGGGGGGCTTGGACCCAGTACTTC. It translates to CASSPNVRGAWTQYF.

This clonotype was counted at least ten times. Here the CDR3 reads CASTRSGQGSYGYTF. The CDR3 region has the DNA TGCGCCAGCACCCGATCGGGACAGGGGAGCTATGGCTACACCTTC. This rearrangement joins TRBV5-1 to TRBJ1-2, with 10 bases lining up with TRBD1. With V trimmed by 6 bases and J by 4 bases, 9 bases remained unmatched. The CDR3 sequence is 15 residues long. Germline CDR1 SGHRS, CDR2 YFSETQ. Filled out from reference TRBV5-1 and TRBJ1-2, the complete variable domain reads KAGVTQTPRYLIKTRGQQVTLSCSPISGHRSVSWYQQTPGQGLQFLFEYFSETQRNKGNFPGRFSGRQFSNSRSEMNVSTLELGDSALYLCASTRSGQGSYGYTFGSGTRLTVV.

This clonotype came up many times. The rearrangement uses TRBV20-1 and TRBJ2-5; D is unresolved. The CDR3 totals 12 residues. Per germline, CDR1 DFQATT and CDR2 SNEGSKA (reference sequence). Trimming cost V 2 bases and J 1 base, with 5 bases left between them. Written as DNA, the CDR3 is TGCAGTGCTAGAAGGGTCCAAGAGACCCAGTACTTC. Translation gives CSARRVQETQYF.

This clonotype was recorded at least ten times. V gene TRBV6-2 or TRBV6-3 combines with J gene TRBJ2-2; either TRBD1 or TRBD2 may supply D (5 bases each). Germline V gene sequence: CDR1 MNHEY, CDR2 SVGEGT. Trimming pared 6 bases from V and 6 bases from J, leaving 14 bases between. The CDR3 has 14 amino acids. The CDR3 DNA reads as TGTGCCAGCAGACCAGGGACGGTTTCCGGGGAGCTGTTTTTT. The encoded protein is CASRPGTVSGELFF.